Described below is a single T cell receptor beta chain sequence and its context. Its specificity is unknown. This entry comes from a study of CXCR3-negative and CXCR3-positive naive CD8 T cells. Findings and caveats of the study: Naive CXCR3-positive cells had TRB CDR3s more hydrophobic than those of CXCR3-negative naive cells.

TRB cDNA libraries were made by UMI-labeled 5' RACE. Following a re-call of the 5' RACE reads, TCRdb has one entry per CDR3 protein and lacks DNA. The sample totals roughly 140,000 distinct CDR3 sequences. CDR1 and CDR2 (germline): DFQATT, SNEGSKA (reference sequence). The CDR3 has 13 residues. V usage is TRBV20-1 and J usage is TRBJ2-7. The clonotype originates from a human donor in good health. Some clones in this sample may be carry-over from other donors' samples. Sequencing used naive CXCR3+ CD8+ T cells from blood. Noted subset: CD45RO-CCR7+CD27+CD95- naive CD8+ T cells expressing CXCR3 (TNR3+). The CDR3 protein is CSADDGSAYEQYF.